This TCR beta chain was identified during a study of beta chain features in type 1 diabetes. Whole-study results and caveats: Significant though moderate, a shortening of TCRB CDR3s appeared in all four CD4+ subsets of Type 1 diabetes patients.

Markers CD45RO/CCR7/CD25/CD127/CD95/CD27 served to sort CD4+ naive, central memory, regulatory and stem cell-like memory cells. Comments on this clone: Its antigen is currently unknown.

Since all of the isolated RNA was reverse transcribed, expressed TCRB transcripts were what got sequenced. This table comes from immunoSEQ multiplex PCR, and its TCRdb copy is limited to in-frame clones, with some not included. The sample contains a few hundred thousand clones, 13% of which appear only once. V shed 4 bases and J shed 0 bases, with 10 bases lying between them. The V gene's germline CDR1 is SGDLS and CDR2 YYNGEE. The CDR3 loop spans 15 amino acids. This TCR was recovered from a woman younger than 35 with type 1 diabetes. This chain links TRBV9 with TRBJ1-4; D remains unclear. The sequenced sample was naive CD4+ T cells from blood. CDR3 nucleotides: TGTGCCAGCAGCCCAACGGGGACAACTAATGAAAAACTGTTTTTT. Its protein is CASSPTGTTNEKLFF. The whole variable domain, filled in from reference TRBV9 and TRBJ1-4, reads DSGVTQTPKHLITATGQRVTLRCSPRSGDLSVYWYQQSLDQGLQFLIQYYNGEERAKGNILERFSAQQFPDLHSELNLSSLELGDSALYFCASSPTGTTNEKLFFGSGTQLSVL.